The present T cell receptor (beta chain) was sequenced within a study of T cells in Graves' hyperthyroidism and ophthalmopathy. For this clonotype: Its antigen is not known.

Lactation, pregnancy, other autoimmune disease or uncontrolled infection excluded patients. Diagnostic decisions used clinical symptoms, serum thyroxine and TRAb, thyroid ultrasound and orbital computed tomography. Germline loops: CDR1 SGHTA, CDR2 FQGNSA. The CDR3 runs 16 residues. V gave up 1 base and J gave up 6 bases, with 13 bases separating them. Study-wide findings and caveats: Most thyroid clonotypes expanded above 0.001 appeared in blood too. It was a median 6.5 months before onset that the model predicted ophthalmopathy.

TCR beta CDR3 sequences were amplified from RNA transcripts. The HTBI primer set served for first-round RT-PCR of the TCR CDR3. TCRdb re-called the multiplex PCR reads with MiXCR, one entry per CDR3 protein. Of 550,000 to 700,000 distinct CDR3 sequences in the sample, around 42% were seen once. The sequence was obtained from an adult woman with Graves' disease, either hyperthyroidism or ophthalmopathy (not recorded which). This chain connects TRBV7-2 to TRBJ1-6; possible D gene TRBD1, 6 bases. The sample comprised peripheral blood or thyroid tissue (not recorded which). The CDR3 here is CASSLVGRGANSPLHF. CDR3 coding DNA: TGTGCCAGCAGCTTAGTGGGTCGGGGGGCTAATTCACCCCTCCACTTT.